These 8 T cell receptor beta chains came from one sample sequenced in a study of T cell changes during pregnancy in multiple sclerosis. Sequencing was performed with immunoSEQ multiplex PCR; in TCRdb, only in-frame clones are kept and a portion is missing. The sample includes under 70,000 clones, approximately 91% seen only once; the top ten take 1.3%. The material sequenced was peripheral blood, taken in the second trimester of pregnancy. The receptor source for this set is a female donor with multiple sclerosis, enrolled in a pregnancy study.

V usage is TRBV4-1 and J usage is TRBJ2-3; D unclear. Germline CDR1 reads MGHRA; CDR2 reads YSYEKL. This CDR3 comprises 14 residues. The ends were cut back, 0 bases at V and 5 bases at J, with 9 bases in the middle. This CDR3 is CASSQDSLGDTQYF. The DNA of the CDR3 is TGCGCCAGCAGCCAAGATAGTCTTGGAGATACGCAGTATTTT.

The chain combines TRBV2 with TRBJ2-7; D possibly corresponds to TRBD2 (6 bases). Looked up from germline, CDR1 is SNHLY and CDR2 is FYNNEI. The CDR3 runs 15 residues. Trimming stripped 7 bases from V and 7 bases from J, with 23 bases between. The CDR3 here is CASMEGYTLEREQYF. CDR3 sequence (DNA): TGTGCCAGCATGGAGGGGTATACTCTAGAGAGGGAGCAGTACTTC.

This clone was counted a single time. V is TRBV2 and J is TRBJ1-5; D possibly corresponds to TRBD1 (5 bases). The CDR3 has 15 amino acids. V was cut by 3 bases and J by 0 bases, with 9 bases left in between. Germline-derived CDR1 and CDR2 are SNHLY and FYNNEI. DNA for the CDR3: TGTGCCAGCAGTGAGGGGCAGAGTAGCAATCAGCCCCAGCATTTT. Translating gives CASSEGQSSNQPQHF.

CDR3 amino acids: CASSLGWTGRINEQFF. DNA for the CDR3: TGCGCCAGCAGCTTGGGGTGGACAGGGCGTATCAATGAGCAGTTCTTC. The chain joins TRBV5-1 to TRBJ2-1; the match to TRBD1 covers 8 bases. V was pared by 0 bases and J by 6 bases, with 8 bases of the junction left unmatched. This CDR3 is built from 16 residues. Germline assignment: CDR1 SGHRS and CDR2 YFSETQ.

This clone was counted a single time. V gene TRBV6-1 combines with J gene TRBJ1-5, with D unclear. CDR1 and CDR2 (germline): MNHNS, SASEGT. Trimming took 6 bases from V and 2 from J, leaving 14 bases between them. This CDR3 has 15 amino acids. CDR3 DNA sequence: TGTGCCAGCAGAGCGGCGGAAGTTGGCAATCAGCCCCAGCATTTT. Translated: CASRAAEVGNQPQHF.

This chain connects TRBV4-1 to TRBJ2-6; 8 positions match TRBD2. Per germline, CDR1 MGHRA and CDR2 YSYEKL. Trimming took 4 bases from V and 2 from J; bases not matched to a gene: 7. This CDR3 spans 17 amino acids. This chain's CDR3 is CASSRRGGAAGANVLTF. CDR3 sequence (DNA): TGCGCCAGCAGCCGCCGGGGGGGCGCCGCTGGGGCCAACGTCCTGACTTTC.

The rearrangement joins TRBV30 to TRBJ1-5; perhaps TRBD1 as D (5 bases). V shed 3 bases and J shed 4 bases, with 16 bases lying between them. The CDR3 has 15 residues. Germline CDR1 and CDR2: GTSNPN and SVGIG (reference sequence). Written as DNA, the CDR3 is TGTGCCTGGAGAGGCAGGGAGGGGAGGAATCAGCCCCAGCATTTT. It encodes CAWRGREGRNQPQHF.

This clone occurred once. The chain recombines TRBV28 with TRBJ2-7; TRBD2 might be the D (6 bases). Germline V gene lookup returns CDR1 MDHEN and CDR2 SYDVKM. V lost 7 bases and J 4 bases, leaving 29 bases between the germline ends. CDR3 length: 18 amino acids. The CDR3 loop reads CASTLRRSYTGAYYEQYF. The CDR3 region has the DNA TGTGCCAGCACCCTAAGGCGTTCCTACACGGGAGCGTATTACGAGCAGTACTTC.